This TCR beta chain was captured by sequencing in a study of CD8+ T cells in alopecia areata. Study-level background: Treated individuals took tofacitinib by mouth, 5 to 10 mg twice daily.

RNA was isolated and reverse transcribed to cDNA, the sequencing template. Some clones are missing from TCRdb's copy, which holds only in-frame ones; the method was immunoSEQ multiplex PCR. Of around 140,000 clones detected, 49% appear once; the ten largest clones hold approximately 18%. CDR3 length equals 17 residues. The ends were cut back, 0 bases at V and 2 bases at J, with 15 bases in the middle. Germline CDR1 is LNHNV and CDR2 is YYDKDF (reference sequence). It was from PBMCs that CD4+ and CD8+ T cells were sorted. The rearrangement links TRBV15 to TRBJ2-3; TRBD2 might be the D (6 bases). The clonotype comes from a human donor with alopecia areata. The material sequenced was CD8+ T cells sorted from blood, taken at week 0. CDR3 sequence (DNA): TGTGCCACCAGCAGAGATTGGGGAGGCTGGTCCACAGATACGCAGTATTTT. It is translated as CATSRDWGGWSTDTQYF.